Listed below are T cell receptor beta chains from one sample, sequenced in a study of T cells in Graves' hyperthyroidism and ophthalmopathy. Using its own MiXCR run on the multiplex PCR reads, TCRdb lists one record per CDR3 protein. The sample lists a few hundred thousand distinct CDR3 sequences, 15% to 18% seen once, with under 7.5% in the top ten. The sequenced material came from blood. The receptors shown here come from a woman in her twenties or thirties with Graves' hyperthyroidism. CDR3s include the opening cysteine and the closing phenylalanine or tryptophan. The D gene is left open where the match is weak. Expanded clones are given a class, and other clones once, few, many or no size at all.

D	size	length	J	V	DNA	CDR3
NA	NA	13	TRBJ1-6	TRBV6-2/TRBV6-3	TGTGCCACCGGTGGGGATTGGCGGTCACCCCTCCACTTT	CATGGDWRSPLHF
TRBD1	many	13	TRBJ1-1	TRBV7-3	TGTGCCAGCAGCCGACAGGGGGACACTGAAGCTTTCTTT	CASSRQGDTEAFF
TRBD2	many	16	TRBJ2-3	TRBV7-2	TGTGCCAGCAGCAGCCGACTAGCGGGAGTTACAGATACGCAGTATTTT	CASSSRLAGVTDTQYF
NA	NA	13	TRBJ1-2	TRBV6-1	TGTGCCAGCCTCCAGAGGCCTAAAGGGGGCTACACCTTC	CASLQRPKGGYTF
TRBD1	many	15	TRBJ2-1	TRBV5-1	TGCGCCAGCAGCGTGGCAGGGGGCGATGTCTATGAGCAGTTCTTC	CASSVAGGDVYEQFF
NA	NA	16	TRBJ2-7	TRBV6-6	TGTGCCAGCAGTTACTCGATAGGGGCGAGCTCCTACGAGCAGTACTTC	CASSYSIGASSYEQYF
TRBD1	NA	16	TRBJ2-3	TRBV4-3	TGCGCCAGCAGCCAAGTGGGACAGGGTTGGACAGATACGCAGTATTTT	CASSQVGQGWTDTQYF
NA	many	12	TRBJ1-5	TRBV10-3	TGTGCCATCAGTGAGTCGGTTCAGCCCCAGCATTTT	CAISESVQPQHF
NA	many	15	TRBJ1-2	TRBV7-8	TGTGCCAGCAGCCCGAGGGAACAGACTAACTATGGCTACACCTTC	CASSPREQTNYGYTF
NA	many	12	TRBJ2-7	TRBV18	TGTGCCAGCTCTCATGAAAGCTACGAGCAGTACTTC	CASSHESYEQYF
NA	many	14	TRBJ1-5	TRBV28	TGTGCCAGCAGTTCGGGTGTGATCAATCAGCCCCAGCATTTT	CASSSGVINQPQHF
NA	many	12	TRBJ2-3	TRBV29-1	TGCAGCGTGAGGACGGACACAGATACGCAGTATTTT	CSVRTDTDTQYF
NA	few	15	TRBJ2-4	TRBV5-1	TGCGCCAGCAGCTTGTTAACGGGAGCCAAAAACATTCAGTACTTC	CASSLLTGAKNIQYF
NA	NA	14	TRBJ2-1	TRBV6-1	TGTGCCAGCATGCCGGGAGAATTCTACAATGAGCAGTTCTTC	CASMPGEFYNEQFF
TRBD1	NA	14	TRBJ2-7	TRBV27	TGTGTCAGCAGTTTACGACAGGGGGCCTACGAGCAGTACTTC	CVSSLRQGAYEQYF
NA	NA	16	TRBJ2-7	TRBV27	TGTGCCAGCAGTTCATGGGCCGCAGCCCCCGCCGACGAGCAGTACTTC	CASSSWAAAPADEQYF
NA	once	14	TRBJ2-1	TRBV4-1	TGCGCCAGCAGCCAAACCCGGGACGGCCGTGAGGTGTTCTTC	CASSQTRDGREVFF
NA	few	13	TRBJ1-1	TRBV27	TGTGCCAGCAGTTTATTCCCCGCCACTGAAGCTTTCTTT	CASSLFPATEAFF
TRBD1	NA	14	TRBJ1-1	TRBV4-3	TGCGCCAGCAGCCAGACAGGGTATTTCACTGAAGCTTTCTTT	CASSQTGYFTEAFF
NA	NA	17	TRBJ1-2	TRBV5-5	TGCGCCAGCAGCTTGGACGCCCCCCCTCTTCCTAACTATGGCTACACCTTC	CASSLDAPPLPNYGYTF
NA	few	15	TRBJ1-3	TRBV6-1	TGTGCCAGCAGGGAGACGGGGTTTCTCGGAAACACCATATATTTT	CASRETGFLGNTIYF
TRBD2	many	16	TRBJ2-5	TRBV7-8	TGTGCCAGCAGCTTCGAGGCTAGCGGACTGGGGGAGACCCAGTACTTC	CASSFEASGLGETQYF
NA	NA	15	TRBJ1-3	TRBV12-3/TRBV12-4	TGTGCCAGCAGCCTGGGACTGCTCTCTGGAAACACCATATATTTT	CASSLGLLSGNTIYF
NA	many	15	TRBJ2-1	TRBV15	TGTGCCACCAGCAGAGAATCCGGGGCCTACAATGAGCAGTTCTTC	CATSRESGAYNEQFF
NA	many	14	TRBJ2-1	TRBV11-2	TGTGCCAGCAGCGTGGCGGGCTACTACAATGAGCAGTTCTTC	CASSVAGYYNEQFF
TRBD1	once	15	TRBJ2-4	TRBV5-5	TGTGCCAGCAGCACTTCCGACAGGGGGCCGGACATTCAGTACTTC	CASSTSDRGPDIQYF
TRBD1	once	17	TRBJ1-1	TRBV9	TGTGCCAGCCACCTCCGGGGGGGGGGGGGGACAGGGCAAAGAGCTTTCTTT	CASHLRGGGGTGQRAFF
TRBD2	many	16	TRBJ2-2	TRBV7-3	TGTGCCAGCAGCTCGGGACTAGCAGGAAACACCGGGGAGCTGTTTTTT	CASSSGLAGNTGELFF